This entry lists 10 T cell receptor beta chains sequenced from one sample in a study of T-cell memory formation after mild COVID-19. Each CDR3 protein is one row after TCRdb ran MiXCR on the 5' RACE reads. Counted here are tens of thousands of distinct CDR3 sequences, 12% occurring once; the ten biggest clones make up about 22%. The sample consisted of PBMCs or a T cell subset sorted from them (not recorded which). Receptor source: a man in his late teens or twenties who had mild COVID-19 (a few samples of this study predate the infection). Cell type and time point are not known.

This clonotype was detected only a few times. V usage is TRBV4-3 and J usage is TRBJ1-2, with 9 bases matching TRBD1. The CDR3 length is 15 residues. Germline-derived CDR1 and CDR2 are LGHNA and YSLEER. V lost 5 bases to trimming and J lost 1 base; unmatched junction nucleotides: 5. The CDR3 sequence: CASSEGTGNNYGYTF. In nucleotides, the CDR3 is TGCGCCAGCAGCGAAGGGACAGGGAATAACTATGGCTACACCTTC.

The chain links TRBV29-1 to TRBJ1-6; TRBD1 matches at 10 bases. The CDR3 loop spans 13 amino acids. Germline V gene data show CDR1 as SQVTM and CDR2 as ANQGSEA. The V gene end was trimmed by 5 bases and the J gene end by 8 bases; junction bases not matched to a gene: 3. CDR3 nucleotides: TGCAGCGTTCGGGACAGGGGAGATTCACCCCTCCACTTT. Its protein product is CSVRDRGDSPLHF.

This clonotype came up many times. The chain combines TRBV4-1 with TRBJ2-3, with D unclear. This CDR3 spans 15 amino acids. Germline V lookup: CDR1 MGHRA, CDR2 YSYEKL. V lost 0 bases and J lost 4, with 11 bases in between. The CDR3 DNA is TGCGCCAGCAGCCAAGAGCTCACGGGCCCAGATACGCAGTATTTT. Protein product: CASSQELTGPDTQYF.

This clonotype is medium-sized (0.01 to 0.1%) by share. The chain couples TRBV6-5 to TRBJ2-7; possibly TRBD2 for D (6 bases). Germline CDR1 MNHEY, CDR2 SVGAGI. Trimming took 0 bases from V and 0 from J, leaving 6 bases between them. The CDR3 consists of 14 residues. The CDR3 sequence is CASSYSRGSYEQYF. In nucleotides, the CDR3 is TGTGCCAGCAGTTACTCGCGGGGCTCCTACGAGCAGTACTTC.

The chain employs TRBV5-6 and TRBJ2-7, with TRBD1 matching over 10 bases. The junction had 14 bases not matched to a gene; V was cut back by 4 bases and J by 4 bases. The CDR3 contains 17 residues. Germline V CDR1 and CDR2: SGHDT, YYEEEE. The CDR3 DNA reads as TGTGCCAGCAGCGCCGGGGGCCCGGGACAGGGGACTTACGAGCAGTACGTC. It yields the protein CASSAGGPGQGTYEQYV.

The table lists this clonotype with a few counts. The CDR3 DNA follows: TGTGCCAGCAGCTTGGACTTGACGGAGACCCAGTACTTC. It encodes CASSLDLTETQYF. The chain has TRBV7-8 and TRBJ2-5, with D tentatively TRBD2 (5 bases). The ends were cut back, 3 bases at V and 5 bases at J, with 10 bases in the middle. Germline V CDR1 and CDR2: SGHVS, FQNEAQ. The CDR3 covers 13 residues.

The rearrangement uses TRBV7-9 and TRBJ1-4; TRBD1 aligns across 7 bases. J gave up 7 bases and V 4 bases, and 9 bases lay outside the gene matches. The germline V gene encodes CDR1 SEHNR and CDR2 FQNEAQ (reference sequence). CDR3 length: 15 residues. The CDR3 nucleotides are TGTGCCAGCAGCTCAAAACAGGGGAGGGGTGAAAAACTGTTTTTT. This codes for CASSSKQGRGEKLFF.

A few counts support this clonotype. The chain is built from TRBV20-1 and TRBJ1-1, with D maybe TRBD1 (5 bases). This CDR3 spans 15 amino acids. V lost 0 bases and J 7 bases, leaving 18 bases between the germline ends. In germline, CDR1 is DFQATT, CDR2 SNEGSKA (reference sequence). CDR3 nucleotide sequence: TGCAGTGCTAGAGATAAGGCGCAGGGCTGGGATGAAGCTTTCTTT. Translated: CSARDKAQGWDEAFF.

This clonotype was counted between two and nine times. J is TRBJ1-1 and V is TRBV4-1, with D unclear. The CDR3 is 18 residues long. CDR1 is MGHRA and CDR2 is YSYEKL in the germline V gene. Trimming left V 6 bases short and J 4 bases short, with 27 bases between. CDR3 amino acids: CASRQSIGRIRSSTEAFF. The DNA for the CDR3 is TGCGCCAGCAGACAATCGATAGGGCGGATAAGGAGTAGCACTGAAGCTTTCTTT.

This clonotype is medium-sized (0.01 to 0.1%) in the sample. The chain joins TRBV29-1 to TRBJ2-2, with TRBD2 identical over 10 bases. CDR3 length equals 14 residues. Germline values: CDR1 SQVTM, CDR2 ANQGSEA. The ends lost 3 bases at V and 3 bases at J; junction bases unmatched: 1. Written as DNA, the CDR3 is TGCAGCGTTGACAGCGGGGGGGACACCGGGGAGCTGTTTTTT. It encodes CSVDSGGDTGELFF.